This TCR beta chain appears in the sequencing data of a study of identical twins. This clonotype was seen a handful of times. V shed 1 base and J 3 bases; nucleotides not matched to a gene: 2. The CDR3 sequence is 14 residues long. Germline loops: CDR1 MDHEN, CDR2 SYDVKM. TCRdb passed the 5' RACE reads through MiXCR, listing each CDR3 protein once. The top ten clones hold 1.6% of a sample with some 630,000 distinct CDR3 sequences, around 7.4% of them seen once. The sample was also reused in another study, on yellow fever vaccine responses in identical twins.

V and J are TRBV28 and TRBJ2-5, with TRBD2 matching over 7 bases. The clonotype was recovered from a woman younger than 30 in good health. Sequenced: PBMCs. The CDR3 DNA is TGTGCCAGCAGTTTATTGGGGGGGGAAGAGACCCAGTACTTC. Residues: CASSLLGGEETQYF.